The T cell receptor beta chain under discussion was sequenced for a study of blood T cell repertoires in COVID-19. Study in general: Sources were T cells, B-cell-depleted T cells, or PBMCs; the material itself was cDNA or gDNA.

This clone came up a few times. Germline loops: CDR1 SGDLS, CDR2 YYNGEE. The V and J ends lost 0 bases and 0 bases, in that order; junction bases with no gene match: 8. The CDR3 is 17 amino acids. In the original analysis: Amplification with reference gene primers provided the estimates of nucleated cell counts. The table came from immunoSEQ multiplex PCR; TCRdb's copy has only in-frame clones and leaves some out. V and J calls and clone size come straight from that table; D and trimming were deduced from the DNA. The repertoire has approximately 270,000 clones, about 91% of them found once; the top ten carry 1.3% to 1.5%.

J is TRBJ2-5 and V is TRBV9, with 7 bases lining up with TRBD2. The sequenced sample consisted of peripheral blood. The sequence was obtained from a man older than 75 with acute or convalescent COVID-19. In nucleotides, the CDR3 is TGTGCCAGCAGCGTAGGCGGGGGTTGGGGGAACCAAGAGACCCAGTACTTC. This sequence encodes CASSVGGGWGNQETQYF.